The clone carrying this T cell receptor beta chain was counted ten times or more. Its cognate antigen is unknown. CDR3 size: 15 residues. The V and J ends lost 0 bases and 1 base respectively, with 7 bases between them. Germline values: CDR1 SGHRS, CDR2 YFSETQ. Uncontrolled infection, other autoimmune disease, pregnancy or lactation disqualified patients from enrolment. The data originate from a study of T cells in Graves' hyperthyroidism and ophthalmopathy. Study findings and constraints: Stable hyperthyroidism and ophthalmopathy were separated using 13 V-J signatures. Blood also carried most thyroid clonotypes expanded above 0.001.

Amplification of TCR beta CDR3 regions used RNA as the template. HTBI primers drove first-round RT-PCR of the TCR CDR3. TCRdb ran MiXCR on the multiplex PCR reads and lists one entry per CDR3 protein. The sample yields 370,000 or so distinct CDR3 sequences, approximately 13% seen once. The J gene is TRBJ2-2, the V gene TRBV5-1, with D hard to call. The sequence was collected from a man between 25 and 39 years old with Graves' hyperthyroidism that later progressed to Graves' ophthalmopathy. The specimen sequenced was blood. The CDR3 here is CASSLEPRNTGELFF. For the CDR3, the DNA is TGCGCCAGCAGCTTGGAACCACGGAACACCGGGGAGCTGTTTTTT.